The rows below give T cell receptor beta chains drawn from one sample of a study of T cell repertoires in aging, cancer and after chemotherapy. TCRdb reprocessed the multiplex PCR reads with MiXCR, giving one entry per CDR3 protein. The repertoire holds 3,000 to 3,500 distinct CDR3 sequences, with around 50% as singletons. The sequenced sample was blood. These TCRs come from a human donor with a blood cancer. CDR3s include the opening cysteine and the closing phenylalanine or tryptophan. The D gene is left open where the match is weak. The size entry is marked missing in some rows and otherwise reads once, few, many or a size class.

TRBD2	TRBV7-2	TRBJ2-1	-	CASSPGLAGGREQFF	TGTGCCAGCAGCCCGGGACTAGCGGGGGGGCGTGAGCAGTTCTTC
-	TRBV19	TRBJ1-4	-	CASRQRRATNEKLFF	TGTGCCAGTAGACAGAGACGTGCAACTAATGAAAAACTGTTTTTT
-	TRBV15	TRBJ1-2	-	CATSRDGGREGGYTF	TGTGCCACCAGCAGAGATGGGGGCCGCGAGGGTGGCTACACCTTC
TRBD1	TRBV19	TRBJ1-5	-	CASRQGQEINQPQHF	TGTGCCAGTAGGCAAGGACAGGAGATCAATCAGCCCCAGCATTTT
TRBD2	TRBV6-6	TRBJ2-5	-	CASSYLAGGEETQYF	TGTGCCAGCAGTTATTTAGCGGGAGGGGAAGAGACCCAGTACTTC
-	TRBV12-3/TRBV12-4	TRBJ2-3	-	CASSSQGVQEDTQYF	TGTGCCAGCAGTTCACAGGGTGTCCAAGAAGATACGCAGTATTTT
-	TRBV6-5	TRBJ2-5	-	CASSPRREIGRQETQYF	TGTGCCAGCAGCCCTCGTAGGGAAATCGGCCGACAAGAGACCCAGTACTTC
-	TRBV10-3	TRBJ2-3	few	CAISSTDTQYF	TGTGCCATCAGCAGCACAGATACGCAGTATTTT
TRBD2	TRBV11-1	TRBJ2-2	few	CASSRGLAGYTGELFF	TGTGCCAGCAGCCGGGGACTAGCGGGATACACCGGGGAGCTGTTTTTT
-	TRBV6-6	TRBJ2-3	-	CASRQQGMYTDTQYF	TGTGCCAGCAGACAACAGGGAATGTACACAGATACGCAGTATTTT
-	TRBV27	TRBJ2-5	few	CASRMTAGETQYF	TGTGCCAGCAGGATGACGGCGGGGGAGACCCAGTACTTC
TRBD1	TRBV6-1	TRBJ2-1	-	CASSGNHGQGYKQFF	TGTGCCAGCAGCGGAAATCACGGACAGGGGTATAAGCAGTTCTTC
-	TRBV27	TRBJ2-3	-	CASSLVGVGRDTQYF	TGTGCCAGCTCCCTAGTCGGGGTAGGACGAGATACGCAGTATTTT
-	TRBV29-1	TRBJ2-2	large	CSVATLGLTGELFF	TGCAGCGTCGCCACACTAGGACTAACCGGGGAGCTGTTTTTT
-	TRBV29-1	TRBJ2-5	medium-sized	CSIGGGRETQYF	TGCAGCATTGGTGGGGGGAGGGAGACCCAGTACTTC
-	TRBV29-1	TRBJ2-2	-	CSVKDRRGTGELFF	TGCAGCGTGAAGGACAGGAGGGGCACCGGGGAGCTGTTTTTT
TRBD2	TRBV5-6	TRBJ2-3	-	CASLGWGASGPDTQYF	TGTGCCAGCCTCGGATGGGGAGCTAGCGGGCCAGATACGCAGTATTTT
TRBD1	TRBV6-5	TRBJ2-3	medium-sized	CASSRDRGLDTQYF	TGTGCCAGCAGTCGGGACAGGGGGTTGGATACGCAGTATTTT
TRBD1	TRBV29-1	TRBJ1-2	-	CSGGGTGYYGYTF	TGCAGCGGAGGAGGGACAGGGTACTATGGCTACACCTTC
TRBD2	TRBV5-6	TRBJ2-5	few	CASSSRSTSGAQETQYF	TGTGCCAGCAGCTCCCGGTCAACTAGCGGGGCACAAGAGACCCAGTACTTC
-	TRBV18	TRBJ2-7	few	CASSPQYEQYF	TGTGCCAGCTCACCGCAGTACGAGCAGTACTTC
TRBD1	TRBV6-5	TRBJ2-2	few	CASRTGTGDTGELFF	TGTGCCAGCCGTACCGGGACAGGGGACACCGGGGAGCTGTTTTTT